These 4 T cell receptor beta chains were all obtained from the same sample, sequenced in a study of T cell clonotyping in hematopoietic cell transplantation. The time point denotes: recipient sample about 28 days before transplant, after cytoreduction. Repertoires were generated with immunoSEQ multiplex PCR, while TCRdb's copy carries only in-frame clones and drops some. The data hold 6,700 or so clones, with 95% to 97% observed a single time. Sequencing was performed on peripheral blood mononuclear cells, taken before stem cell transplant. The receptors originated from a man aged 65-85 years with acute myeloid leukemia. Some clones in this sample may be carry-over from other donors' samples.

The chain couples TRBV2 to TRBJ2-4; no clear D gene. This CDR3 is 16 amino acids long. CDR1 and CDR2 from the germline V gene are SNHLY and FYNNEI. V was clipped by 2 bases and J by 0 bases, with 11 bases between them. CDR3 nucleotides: TGTGCCAGCAGTGAAAACTCTTTGTTAGCCAAAAACATTCAGTACTTC. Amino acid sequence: CASSENSLLAKNIQYF.

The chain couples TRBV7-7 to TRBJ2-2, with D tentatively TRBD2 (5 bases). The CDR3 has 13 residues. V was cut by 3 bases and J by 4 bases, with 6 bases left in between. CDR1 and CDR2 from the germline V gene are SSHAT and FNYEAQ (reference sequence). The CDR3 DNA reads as TGTGCCAGCAGCTTCGGGGTCACCGGGGAGCTGTTTTTT. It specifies CASSFGVTGELFF.

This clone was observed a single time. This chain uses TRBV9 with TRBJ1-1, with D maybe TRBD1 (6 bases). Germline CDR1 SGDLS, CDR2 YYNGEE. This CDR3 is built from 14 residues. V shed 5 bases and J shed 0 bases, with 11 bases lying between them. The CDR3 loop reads CASRKQGMNTEAFF. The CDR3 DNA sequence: TGTGCCAGCAGGAAACAGGGCATGAACACTGAAGCTTTCTTT.

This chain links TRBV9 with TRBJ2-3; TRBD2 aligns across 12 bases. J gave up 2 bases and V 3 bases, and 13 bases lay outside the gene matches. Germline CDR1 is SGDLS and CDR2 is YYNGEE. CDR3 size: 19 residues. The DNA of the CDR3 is TGTGCCAGCAGCGCGGGACTAGCGGGCCATACACCTTACACAGATACGCAGTATTTT. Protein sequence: CASSAGLAGHTPYTDTQYF.